This T cell receptor beta chain appears in the sequencing data of a study of beta chain features in type 1 diabetes. Notes on the study in general: The naive, central memory and Treg TCRB repertoires of patients appeared to be more similar to one another than those of healthy donors. The VDJ junctions of type 1 diabetes patients carried fewer insertions and more deletions.

This clone was counted between two and nine times. Its antigen remains unknown. Every isolated RNA sample was fully reverse transcribed, so sequencing captured expressed TCRB transcripts. Clones were read by immunoSEQ multiplex PCR, and TCRdb kept only the in-frame ones, dropping some. This sample has fewer than 250,000 clones, with 13% to 15% found just once. The sequence derives from a middle-aged woman in good health. The source material was naive CD4+ T cells from blood.

The CDR3 region is CASSLDGGLGEQFF. In nucleotides, the CDR3 is TGTGCCAGCAGCTTAGACGGGGGGCTTGGGGAGCAGTTCTTC. The J gene is TRBJ2-1, the V gene TRBV7-8, with D possibly being TRBD2 (7 bases). The CDR3 is made up of 14 amino acids. Germline loops: CDR1 SGHVS, CDR2 FQNEAQ. Trimming shortened V by 1 base and J by 10 bases, and 14 bases separated the two germline ends.